The entry that follows covers one T cell receptor (beta chain) sequence. The sample belongs to a study of cytomegalovirus exposure and HLA in healthy donors. Both 60 Vbeta primers and 13 Jbeta primers went into the PCR. TCRdb's table, derived via immunoSEQ multiplex PCR, lists solely in-frame clones and lacks some. The ten top clones account for roughly 0.89%, within a sample of 70,000 or so clones. Trimming removed 4 bases at V and 0 bases at J, with 16 bases between. Germline V gene data show CDR1 as LGHNA and CDR2 as YSLEER. The CDR3 is 17 amino acids. The TCR was taken from a boy younger than 18 in good health and CMV-seronegative. V usage is TRBV4-3 and J usage is TRBJ1-3; no firm D call. Sequences were obtained from PBMCs. The CDR3 is CASSPKRQDYSGNTIYF. CDR3 DNA sequence: TGCGCCAGCAGCCCAAAACGGCAGGACTACTCTGGAAACACCATATATTTT.